The rows below give T cell receptor beta chains drawn from one sample of a study of T-cell memory formation after mild COVID-19. Each CDR3 protein is one row after TCRdb ran MiXCR on the 5' RACE reads. The sample has roughly 450,000 distinct CDR3 sequences; approximately 18% are singletons. The sample consisted of PBMCs or a T cell subset sorted from them (not recorded which). All receptors come from an adult woman who had mild COVID-19 (a few samples of this study predate the infection). Cell type and time point are not known. The CDR3 runs from the conserved cysteine through the conserved F or W. The order of the fields is J gene, V gene, D gene, clone size, CDR3 DNA, CDR3 protein. A D gene is named only where the DNA matches it firmly. The size field is filled for only some rows; it gives once, few, many or a size class.

j_gene: TRBJ2-7; v_gene: TRBV6-6; d_gene: TRBD2; abundance: NA; CDR3nt: TGTGCCAGCAGCTACGGGAGGGACTACGAGCAGTACTTC; CDR3aa: CASSYGRDYEQYF
j_gene: TRBJ2-1; v_gene: TRBV7-2; d_gene: NA; abundance: few; CDR3nt: TGTGCCAGCAGCTCATCAATGACGGCGTTGGTGTTCTTC; CDR3aa: CASSSSMTALVFF
j_gene: TRBJ2-1; v_gene: TRBV7-9; d_gene: TRBD2; abundance: NA; CDR3nt: TGTGCCAGCAGCTCGGCGGGAGGTATGGGCAATGAGCAGTTCTTC; CDR3aa: CASSSAGGMGNEQFF
j_gene: TRBJ2-2; v_gene: TRBV19; d_gene: TRBD1; abundance: few; CDR3nt: TGTGCCAGTAGTCGGACAGGGATCACCGGGGAGCTGTTTTTT; CDR3aa: CASSRTGITGELFF
j_gene: TRBJ1-2; v_gene: TRBV12-3/TRBV12-4; d_gene: TRBD1; abundance: few; CDR3nt: TGTGCCAGCAAGCGGACAGGGGGCTATGGCTACACCTTC; CDR3aa: CASKRTGGYGYTF
j_gene: TRBJ1-1; v_gene: TRBV5-5; d_gene: TRBD1; abundance: few; CDR3nt: TGTGCCAGCAGAAGCAGGGGGACAAGCGGGGTTTTCTTT; CDR3aa: CASRSRGTSGVFF
j_gene: TRBJ2-3; v_gene: TRBV5-4; d_gene: NA; abundance: NA; CDR3nt: TGTGCCAGCAGCTTGGACCCCTCGGGCACAGATACGCAGTATTTT; CDR3aa: CASSLDPSGTDTQYF
j_gene: TRBJ1-2; v_gene: TRBV4-3; d_gene: NA; abundance: few; CDR3nt: TGCGCCAGCAGCCAAGATCGGGCGTCTAACTATGGCTACACCTTC; CDR3aa: CASSQDRASNYGYTF
j_gene: TRBJ2-3; v_gene: TRBV7-3; d_gene: NA; abundance: few; CDR3nt: TGTGCCAGCAGCTTGGACTCGTTTTATACGCAGTATTTT; CDR3aa: CASSLDSFYTQYF
j_gene: TRBJ1-2; v_gene: TRBV20-1; d_gene: NA; abundance: NA; CDR3nt: TGCAGTGCGCCGACAGCGAACTATGGCTACACCTTC; CDR3aa: CSAPTANYGYTF
j_gene: TRBJ2-1; v_gene: TRBV3-1; d_gene: NA; abundance: many; CDR3nt: TGTGCCAGCAGCCCGACTCAGCGGTTATCGTACAATGAGCAGTTCTTC; CDR3aa: CASSPTQRLSYNEQFF
j_gene: TRBJ2-5; v_gene: TRBV7-3; d_gene: TRBD1; abundance: NA; CDR3nt: TGTGCCAGCAGCTCAGTCACGGGGACAGGGTGGCAAGAGACCCAGTACTTC; CDR3aa: CASSSVTGTGWQETQYF
j_gene: TRBJ2-2; v_gene: TRBV4-2; d_gene: TRBD1; abundance: few; CDR3nt: TGTGCCAGCAGCCAAGATCAGGGGGCTAGAACCGGGGAGCTGTTTTTT; CDR3aa: CASSQDQGARTGELFF
j_gene: TRBJ2-1; v_gene: TRBV24-1; d_gene: TRBD2; abundance: NA; CDR3nt: TGTGCCACCAGTGATCCTAGCGGGAGGGGCCACAATGAGCAGTTCTTC; CDR3aa: CATSDPSGRGHNEQFF
j_gene: TRBJ2-7; v_gene: TRBV29-1; d_gene: NA; abundance: few; CDR3nt: TGCAGCGTTGAAGTAGGCTTTACCTACGAGCAGTACTTC; CDR3aa: CSVEVGFTYEQYF
j_gene: TRBJ2-1; v_gene: TRBV7-2; d_gene: TRBD2; abundance: NA; CDR3nt: TGTGCCAGCAGCGTAGATCCACTAGCGGGAGGGTCCTACAATGAGCAGTTCTTC; CDR3aa: CASSVDPLAGGSYNEQFF
j_gene: TRBJ2-2; v_gene: TRBV7-9; d_gene: NA; abundance: NA; CDR3nt: TGTGCCAGCAGCTTTCAGGCGAACACCGGGGAGCTGTTTTTT; CDR3aa: CASSFQANTGELFF
j_gene: TRBJ2-7; v_gene: TRBV5-5; d_gene: NA; abundance: few; CDR3nt: TGTGCCAGCAGCTCGGATAGTACAACGGACGAGCAGTACTTC; CDR3aa: CASSSDSTTDEQYF
j_gene: TRBJ2-3; v_gene: TRBV10-3; d_gene: NA; abundance: few; CDR3nt: TGTGCCATCAGTGAGTTGGGACCGCTTTCGGAGCAGTATTTT; CDR3aa: CAISELGPLSEQYF
j_gene: TRBJ2-6; v_gene: TRBV15; d_gene: NA; abundance: NA; CDR3nt: TGTGCCACCAGCAGAGATCGACAGGTTAGGGCCAACGTCCTGACTTTC; CDR3aa: CATSRDRQVRANVLTF
j_gene: TRBJ1-4; v_gene: TRBV15; d_gene: NA; abundance: few; CDR3nt: TGTGCCACCAGCAGAGATATAGACAGTCGCCGCGAAAAACTGTTTTTT; CDR3aa: CATSRDIDSRREKLFF
j_gene: TRBJ2-7; v_gene: TRBV4-2; d_gene: NA; abundance: NA; CDR3nt: TGTGCCAGCAGCCAAGAACGGGGGGCAGGCTACGAGCAGTACTTC; CDR3aa: CASSQERGAGYEQYF
j_gene: TRBJ1-2; v_gene: TRBV10-2; d_gene: TRBD1; abundance: NA; CDR3nt: TGCGCCAGCAGTGATTACAGGGGGTATGGCTACACCTTC; CDR3aa: CASSDYRGYGYTF
j_gene: TRBJ1-1; v_gene: TRBV29-1; d_gene: NA; abundance: NA; CDR3nt: TGCAGCGTTAGGACACAGGGGAACACTGAAGCTTTCTTT; CDR3aa: CSVRTQGNTEAFF
j_gene: TRBJ2-5; v_gene: TRBV12-3/TRBV12-4; d_gene: NA; abundance: NA; CDR3nt: TGTGCCAGCAGAAAAACCGTACCAGAGACCCAGTACTTC; CDR3aa: CASRKTVPETQYF
j_gene: TRBJ2-3; v_gene: TRBV5-5; d_gene: TRBD2; abundance: NA; CDR3nt: TGTGCCAGCAGCTTGATATTCGCAACGGGAGGAACCACAGATACGCAGTATTTT; CDR3aa: CASSLIFATGGTTDTQYF
j_gene: TRBJ2-5; v_gene: TRBV23-1; d_gene: NA; abundance: many; CDR3nt: TGCGCCAGCAGTCAATGGCCGATATCGCAGTACTTC; CDR3aa: CASSQWPISQYF
j_gene: TRBJ1-2; v_gene: TRBV6-1; d_gene: TRBD1; abundance: NA; CDR3nt: TGTGCCAGCAGTGGGGGCATCAACGCGACAGGGCGCTATGGCTACACCTTC; CDR3aa: CASSGGINATGRYGYTF
j_gene: TRBJ1-5; v_gene: TRBV6-1; d_gene: NA; abundance: few; CDR3nt: TGTGCCAGCAGACGACAGAGCAATCAGCCCCAGCATTTT; CDR3aa: CASRRQSNQPQHF
j_gene: TRBJ1-2; v_gene: TRBV6-5; d_gene: NA; abundance: few; CDR3nt: TGTGCCAGCAGTCACAGCCCGGAACCTCTCTATGGCTACACCTTC; CDR3aa: CASSHSPEPLYGYTF
j_gene: TRBJ2-7; v_gene: TRBV10-3; d_gene: TRBD2; abundance: many; CDR3nt: TGTGCCATCAGCGCTCCCCCTAGCGGAGGCTCCTACGAGCAGTACTTC; CDR3aa: CAISAPPSGGSYEQYF
j_gene: TRBJ2-1; v_gene: TRBV7-2; d_gene: NA; abundance: NA; CDR3nt: TGTGCCAGCAGCTTGGACTCGTTTGGAGAGCAGTTCTTC; CDR3aa: CASSLDSFGEQFF